These 25 T cell receptor beta chains originate from one sample sequenced in a study of beta chain features in type 1 diabetes. TCRB transcripts that were expressed got sequenced, as all of the isolated RNA had been reverse transcribed. Repertoires were generated with immunoSEQ multiplex PCR, while TCRdb's copy carries only in-frame clones and drops some. The sample lists fewer than 300,000 clones, just over 20% occurring once. Antigens of these TCRs are unknown. Study results and caveats: Among all four CD4+ subsets, Type 1 diabetes patients had TCRB CDR3s that were moderately but significantly shorter.

The sample was naive CD4+ T cells from blood. Receptors originate from a woman aged 40 to 49 with type 1 diabetes.

This clone was picked up a small number of times. This CDR3 is CSVRGGDTQYF. CDR3 DNA: TGCAGCGTTCGGGGAGGAGATACGCAGTATTTT. V gene TRBV29-1 combines with J gene TRBJ2-3; possibly TRBD2 for D (6 bases). V was cut by 5 bases and J by 5 bases, with 8 bases left in between. CDR1 and CDR2 (germline): SQVTM, ANQGSEA. The length of the CDR3 is 11 residues.

This clone appeared a few times. The CDR3 protein is CSTWGQYLGYTQYF. The CDR3 DNA follows: TGCAGCACATGGGGACAGTACCTCGGGTATACGCAGTATTTT. The V call is TRBV29-1, the J call TRBJ2-3; 7 nucleotides line up with TRBD1. This CDR3 is 14 amino acids long. V lost 8 bases, J lost 7 bases, and 15 bases stayed unmatched. Germline V gene lookup returns CDR1 SQVTM and CDR2 ANQGSEA.

This clone was counted a few times. The J gene is TRBJ2-7, the V gene TRBV28; the D is unclear. The CDR3 sequence is 15 residues long. Trimming cost V 2 bases and J 2 bases, with 13 bases left between them. The germline V gene encodes CDR1 MDHEN and CDR2 SYDVKM. The CDR3 bases are TGTGCCAGCAGTTTAGAGGCGGCCCCAGCCTACGAGCAGTACTTC. It is translated as CASSLEAAPAYEQYF.

This clone was counted a few times. V and J are TRBV2 and TRBJ2-5; D gene ambiguous. This CDR3 is 12 amino acids long. Germline lookup yields CDR1 SNHLY and CDR2 FYNNEI. With 7 bases removed from V and 3 bases from J, the gap between germline ends came to 9 bases. The CDR3 region is CASMPIEETQYF. The CDR3 nucleotides are TGTGCCAGCATGCCCATAGAAGAGACCCAGTACTTC.

In its sample, this clone was seen a few times. The chain uses TRBV5-4 and TRBJ2-2; D remains ambiguous. The germline CDR1 and CDR2 sequences are SGHNT and YYREEE (reference sequence). V lost 0 bases to trimming and J lost 11 bases, with 8 bases between them. The CDR3 is made up of 12 amino acids. The CDR3 reads CASSLVLGELFF. CDR3 sequence (DNA): TGTGCCAGCAGCTTGGTCCTAGGCGAGCTGTTTTTT.

This chain connects TRBV2 to TRBJ1-2; D is possibly TRBD1 (5 bases). Looked up from germline, CDR1 is SNHLY and CDR2 is FYNNEI. The CDR3 runs 14 residues. V was cut by 2 bases and J by 4 bases, with 11 bases left in between. The CDR3 bases are TGTGCCAGCAGTGAACTGGGGCCCCTCTATGGCTACACCTTC. Translating it yields CASSELGPLYGYTF.

The chain employs TRBV7-8 and TRBJ2-1; tentatively, D is TRBD1 (5 bases). Trimming removed 6 bases from V and 6 bases from J, with 12 bases in between. Germline V gene lookup returns CDR1 SGHVS and CDR2 FQNEAQ. The CDR3 consists of 13 residues. This CDR3 is CASSPRVPNEQFF. The CDR3 bases are TGTGCCAGCAGTCCCAGGGTTCCCAATGAGCAGTTCTTC.

Only a few counts were recorded for this clone. The V and J genes are TRBV6-4 and TRBJ1-2; D ambiguous. V lost 5 bases, J lost 4 bases, and 11 bases lay in between. Germline V gene data show CDR1 as MRHNA and CDR2 as SNTAGT. This CDR3 region has 13 residues. Here the CDR3 reads CASSPEEGYGYTF. The CDR3 coding sequence is TGTGCCAGCAGTCCGGAGGAGGGCTATGGCTACACCTTC.

This rearrangement joins TRBV2 to TRBJ1-5; a weak D match, TRBD1 (5 bases). The CDR3 extends over 13 amino acids. V lost 3 bases, J lost 5 bases, and 8 bases lay in between. Germline V gene data show CDR1 as SNHLY and CDR2 as FYNNEI. The CDR3 nucleotides read TGTGCCAGCAGTGAGCAGGGCTATCAGCCCCAGCATTTT. Encoded protein: CASSEQGYQPQHF. The variable domain in full, completed from reference TRBV2 and TRBJ1-5, reads EPEVTQTPSHQVTQMGQEVILRCVPISNHLYFYWYRQILGQKVEFLVSFYNNEISEKSEIFDDQFSVERPDGSNFTLKIRSTKLEDSAMYFCASSEQGYQPQHFGDGTRLSIL.

The chain links TRBV29-1 to TRBJ1-2; D possibly corresponds to TRBD1 (5 bases). V was shortened by 3 bases and J by 4 bases, with 15 bases between the two germline ends. Per the germline V gene, CDR1 is SQVTM and CDR2 is ANQGSEA. The CDR3 contains 14 residues. The CDR3 region is CSVDSGLIFYGYTF. CDR3 nucleotides: TGCAGCGTTGACTCGGGACTCATCTTCTATGGCTACACCTTC.

For this clone: The sample contains more than one DNA sequence encoding this CDR3. The chain is built from TRBV5-1 and TRBJ1-5; TRBD1 matches at 7 bases. J lost 6 bases, V lost 0 bases, and 3 bases had no gene match. The germline CDR1 and CDR2 sequences are SGHRS and YFSETQ. The CDR3 extends over 14 amino acids. The CDR3 coding sequence is TGCGCCAGCAGCTTGGGACAGGGAGGTCAGCCCCAGCATTTT. This encodes CASSLGQGGQPQHF. Supplemented by reference TRBV5-1 and TRBJ1-5, the full variable domain reads KAGVTQTPRYLIKTRGQQVTLSCSPISGHRSVSWYQQTPGQGLQFLFEYFSETQRNKGNFPGRFSGRQFSNSRSEMNVSTLELGDSALYLCASSLGQGGQPQHFGDGTRLSIL.

J is TRBJ1-5 and V is TRBV4-1, with TRBD1 matching over 7 bases. Germline values: CDR1 MGHRA, CDR2 YSYEKL. With 1 base clipped from V and 6 bases from J, the junction kept 6 bases outside the gene matches. This CDR3 region has 15 residues. This chain's CDR3 is CASSQGDRDGQPQHF. CDR3 DNA sequence: TGCGCCAGCAGCCAAGGCGACAGGGACGGTCAGCCCCAGCATTTT.

This clone has just a few counts. The V and J genes are TRBV7-2 and TRBJ2-3; maybe TRBD2 (6 bases). The CDR3 contains 14 residues. The germline gives CDR1 SGHTA, CDR2 FQGNSA. Trimming cost V 10 bases and J 3 bases, with 17 bases left between them. CDR3 region: CATLPTSRTDTQYF. CDR3 coding DNA: TGTGCCACCCTCCCGACTAGTAGAACAGATACGCAGTATTTT.

This clone appeared a few times. This chain joins TRBV28 and TRBJ2-7; TRBD1 is a possible D gene (5 bases). The germline V and J ends were trimmed by 6 bases and 5 bases, with 26 bases remaining between them. In germline, CDR1 is MDHEN, CDR2 SYDVKM. The CDR3 is made up of 17 amino acids. CDR3 sequence reads: CASRQANIPRNIHEQYF. CDR3 bases: TGTGCCAGCAGACAGGCAAATATCCCACGGAATATCCACGAGCAGTACTTC.

This clone has just a few counts. The J gene is TRBJ1-3, the V gene TRBV27; a weak D match, TRBD1 (5 bases). Trimming took off 4 bases at V and 1 base at J, with 17 bases between the two ends. CDR3 size: 17 residues. Germline V CDR1 and CDR2: MNHEY, SMNVEV (reference sequence). For the CDR3, the DNA is TGTGCCAGCAGTTCGTTGGATAGCAGGGTGTCTGGAAACACCATATATTTT. This translates into CASSSLDSRVSGNTIYF.

The chain uses TRBV29-1 and TRBJ1-1; 12 bases match TRBD1. This CDR3 is 18 amino acids long. With V trimmed by 5 bases and J by 4 bases, 17 bases remained unmatched. CDR1 and CDR2 from the germline V gene are SQVTM and ANQGSEA. The CDR3 is CSVPISGQGAVSTTEAFF. Here the CDR3 DNA reads TGCAGCGTTCCTATTTCGGGACAGGGGGCAGTCAGTACCACTGAAGCTTTCTTT.

The sample holds one count of this clone. CDR3 protein: CASSWPTSGSTNEQFF. The CDR3 region has the DNA TGTGCCAGCAGTTGGCCGACTAGCGGGAGTACCAATGAGCAGTTCTTC. The chain joins TRBV6-6 to TRBJ2-1; 12 nucleotides match TRBD2. The CDR3 has 16 residues. CDR1 and CDR2 from the germline V gene are MNHNY and SVGAGI (reference sequence). The ends lost 4 bases at V and 6 bases at J; junction bases unmatched: 7.

This clone was observed a handful of times. The chain employs TRBV18 and TRBJ2-2; D gene ambiguous. The CDR3 consists of 12 residues. V was cut by 4 bases and J by 5 bases, with 5 bases left in between. In germline, CDR1 is KGHSH, CDR2 LQKENI. CDR3 DNA: TGTGCCAGCTCACGAGAAACCGGGGAGCTGTTTTTT. Protein: CASSRETGELFF.

This clone appeared a few times. This chain connects TRBV30 to TRBJ1-1; D possibly corresponds to TRBD1 (6 bases). Germline assignment: CDR1 GTSNPN and CDR2 SVGIG (reference sequence). The V end was cut by 0 bases, the J end by 7 bases, with 9 bases between. The CDR3 length is 12 residues. CDR3 sequence: CAWSVQGIEAFF. The CDR3 DNA reads as TGTGCCTGGAGTGTCCAGGGGATTGAAGCTTTCTTT.

V gene TRBV5-1 combines with J gene TRBJ2-1; 11 positions match TRBD2. The CDR3 extends over 18 amino acids. The J segment lost 4 bases and the V segment lost 0 bases, leaving 9 bases of the junction unmatched. Germline V gives CDR1 SGHRS, CDR2 YFSETQ. CDR3 sequence reads: CASSLDRVAGGLYNEQFF. The CDR3 nucleotides are TGCGCCAGCAGCTTGGATCGAGTAGCGGGGGGGCTATACAATGAGCAGTTCTTC.

This clone was counted between two and nine times. This rearrangement joins TRBV15 to TRBJ2-7; TRBD1 aligns across 8 bases. V gave up 6 bases and J gave up 3 bases; unmatched junction bases: 13. Germline-derived CDR1 and CDR2 are LNHNV and YYDKDF (reference sequence). The CDR3 covers 16 residues. This CDR3 reads CATRSYRTGMDYEQYF. CDR3 coding DNA: TGTGCCACCAGGTCCTATCGGACAGGGATGGACTACGAGCAGTACTTC. Full variable domain (remainder filled in from reference TRBV15 and TRBJ2-7): DAMVIQNPRYQVTQFGKPVTLSCSQTLNHNVMYWYQQKSSQAPKLLFHYYDKDFNNEADTPDNFQSRRPNTSFCFLDIRSPGLGDTAMYLCATRSYRTGMDYEQYFGPGTRLTVT.

The chain recombines TRBV7-9 with TRBJ2-7, with D perhaps matching TRBD1 (6 bases). The CDR3 is made up of 15 amino acids. Trimming removed 7 bases at V and 2 bases at J, with 18 bases between. Germline CDR1 reads SEHNR; CDR2 reads FQNEAQ (reference sequence). In nucleotides, the CDR3 is TGTGCCAGCACTTTTGGGCACAGGGAACCCTACGAGCAGTACTTC. Its translation is CASTFGHREPYEQYF. The full variable domain, in which reference TRBV7-9 and TRBJ2-7 provide the parts outside the CDR3, is DTGVSQNPRHKITKRGQNVTFRCDPISEHNRLYWYRQTLGQGPEFLTYFQNEAQLEKSRLLSDRFSAERPKGSFSTLEIQRTEQGDSAMYLCASTFGHREPYEQYFGPGTRLTVT.

The V gene is TRBV25-1, the J gene TRBJ1-6; a weak D match, TRBD1 (6 bases). The V and J ends lost 1 base and 9 bases respectively, with 13 bases between them. Germline V gene sequence: CDR1 MGHDK, CDR2 SYGVNS. The CDR3 totals 15 residues. The CDR3 region is CASSESTGRGSPLHF. The CDR3 bases are TGTGCCAGCAGTGAATCGACAGGAAGGGGTTCACCCCTCCACTTT.

The CDR3 DNA is TGTGCCAGCAGCTCCTGGACAGGGGAAACCGGGGAGCTGTTTTTT. Protein product: CASSSWTGETGELFF. V gene TRBV7-8 combines with J gene TRBJ2-2, with TRBD1 identical over 9 bases. The ends lost 4 bases at V and 5 bases at J; junction bases unmatched: 5. The V gene's germline CDR1 is SGHVS and CDR2 FQNEAQ. The CDR3 spans 15 residues.

This clone has just a few counts. The rearrangement joins TRBV5-1 to TRBJ2-1; D remains ambiguous. Germline V gives CDR1 SGHRS, CDR2 YFSETQ. V lost 5 bases and J lost 6, with 12 bases in between. The CDR3 contains 13 residues. As DNA, the CDR3 is TGCGCCAGCAGGGCAGTTGTAGCCAATGAGCAGTTCTTC. Protein: CASRAVVANEQFF.